Listed here are 18 T cell receptor beta chains from one sample, sequenced in a study of shared clonotypes between healthy human individuals. Sequencing was performed with immunoSEQ multiplex PCR; in TCRdb, only in-frame clones are kept and a portion is missing. The table has a few million clones, 85% to 95% seen once. The sample was naive CD4+ T cells sorted from blood. Subset: CD45RA+ positively selected. All receptors derive from a man between 18 and 35 years old in good health.

Of note for this clone: This sample includes further DNA sequences coding for the same CDR3. The chain uses TRBV6-1 and TRBJ2-7; D call uncertain. The CDR3 is 11 residues long. Trimming stripped 4 bases from V and 3 bases from J, with 4 bases between. CDR1 is MNHNS, CDR2 SASEGT, per germline. The CDR3 coding sequence is TGTGCCAGCAGTGTGGGCTACGAGCAGTACTTC. Its translation is CASSVGYEQYF.

As concerns this clone: Germline and junction disagree at one end, which may indicate a read error. The CDR3 nucleotides are TGTGCCTGGGAGGGCCGAGACCGGGGAGCTGTTTTT. Encoded protein: CAWEGRDRGAVF. The gene calls are TRBV30 and TRBJ2-2; TRBD2 might be the D (5 bases). The CDR3 sequence is 12 residues long. Germline loops: CDR1 GTSNPN, CDR2 SVGIG (reference sequence).

The chain links TRBV14 to TRBJ1-6; 11 nucleotides line up with TRBD1. V shed 0 bases and J 2 bases; nucleotides not matched to a gene: 3. The CDR3 has 18 amino acids. Looked up from germline, CDR1 is SGHDN and CDR2 is FVKESK. The CDR3: CASSQDRTGGTYNSPLHF. CDR3 DNA: TGTGCCAGCAGCCAAGACCGGACAGGGGGCACCTATAATTCACCCCTCCACTTT.

The V gene is TRBV11-2, the J gene TRBJ2-5; tentatively, D is TRBD1 (5 bases). V lost 1 base to trimming and J lost 3 bases, with 12 bases between them. This CDR3 region has 15 residues. Germline V gene lookup returns CDR1 SGHAT and CDR2 FQNNGV. CDR3 in DNA: TGTGCCAGCAGCTTAGGGCAGGGAAGCGAAGAGACCCAGTACTTC. Its protein product is CASSLGQGSEETQYF.

This clone was recorded only once. The gene calls are TRBV2 and TRBJ2-3, with TRBD1 matching 7 bases. Germline V gene lookup returns CDR1 SNHLY and CDR2 FYNNEI. The junction had 3 bases not matched to a gene; V was cut back by 3 bases and J by 0 bases. The CDR3 has 15 residues. The CDR3 DNA is TGTGCCAGCAGTGACAGGGGGATGAGCACAGATACGCAGTATTTT. Translating it yields CASSDRGMSTDTQYF.

Concerning this clone itself: Other DNA sequences within the sample encode an identical CDR3. The CDR3 coding sequence is TGTGCCAGCAGCGTAGACCGCAGTAACTATGGCTACACCTTC. Encoded protein: CASSVDRSNYGYTF. The genes are TRBV9 and TRBJ1-2; D not certain. Germline lookup yields CDR1 SGDLS and CDR2 YYNGEE. The V gene lost 0 bases and the J gene lost 1 base, with 7 bases spanning the gap. This CDR3 comprises 14 residues.

The chain carries TRBV9 and TRBJ1-1, with D maybe TRBD1 (6 bases). Germline CDR1 is SGDLS and CDR2 is YYNGEE. The germline V and J ends were trimmed by 4 bases and 4 bases, with 17 bases remaining between them. This CDR3 region has 15 residues. This CDR3 reads CASSSQGVGRTEAFF. The CDR3, as DNA: TGTGCCAGCAGCTCACAGGGAGTAGGGCGCACTGAAGCTTTCTTT.

A note on this clone: Relative to the germline gene, one junction end is altered; a read error may explain this. The V gene is TRBV30, the J gene TRBJ1-2; D unclear. Germline V gives CDR1 GTSNPN, CDR2 SVGIG (reference sequence). The length of the CDR3 is 11 residues. The CDR3 loop reads CAWASNYGYTF. CDR3 DNA: TGTGCCTGGGCCTCTAATTATGGCTACACCTTC.

The rearrangement links TRBV5-1 to TRBJ2-7; TRBD2 aligns across 13 bases. The CDR3 has 17 amino acids. Unmatched junction bases numbered 10, after V lost 4 bases and J lost 3 bases. From germline, CDR1 is SGHRS and CDR2 YFSETQ. CDR3 region: CASSGRLAGGLGYEQYF. The CDR3 DNA follows: TGCGCCAGCAGCGGGAGACTAGCGGGAGGCCTGGGCTACGAGCAGTACTTC.

V is TRBV28 and J is TRBJ2-7; 7 nucleotides agree with TRBD1. V was clipped by 6 bases and J by 6 bases; unmatched bases: 14. Germline CDR1 is MDHEN and CDR2 is SYDVKM. This CDR3 is built from 15 residues. As DNA, the CDR3 is TGTGCCAGCAGACTCACCGACAGGGTCCTTGCCGAGCAGTACTTC. Translated, it gives CASRLTDRVLAEQYF.

The chain carries TRBV27 and TRBJ1-4; perhaps TRBD1 as D (5 bases). Trimming shortened V by 6 bases and J by 6 bases, and 14 bases separated the two germline ends. The germline CDR1 and CDR2 sequences are MNHEY and SMNVEV (reference sequence). CDR3 length equals 14 residues. The CDR3 reads CASRGLSKHEKLFF. CDR3 sequence (DNA): TGTGCCAGCAGGGGACTCTCAAAGCATGAAAAACTGTTTTTT.

This clone was seen only once. This CDR3 is also generated by other DNA sequences in the sample. CDR3 DNA sequence: TGTGCCAGCAGCTTAGGAGACAGGGATAATGAAAAACTGTTTTTT. Its protein is CASSLGDRDNEKLFF. V is TRBV7-2 and J is TRBJ1-4; 7 bases align to TRBD1. There are 15 residues in the CDR3. The germline CDR1 and CDR2 sequences are SGHTA and FQGNSA. V dropped 1 base and J dropped 4; count of bases not matched to a gene: 3.

The V gene is TRBV5-1, the J gene TRBJ2-1; 11 bases are shared with TRBD1. The V segment lost 0 bases and the J segment 5 bases; nucleotides outside the gene matches: 10. The germline V gene encodes CDR1 SGHRS and CDR2 YFSETQ. This CDR3 has 18 amino acids. CDR3: CASSLVAGQGVGHNEQFF. The DNA for the CDR3 is TGCGCCAGCAGCTTGGTTGCGGGACAGGGGGTTGGTCACAATGAGCAGTTCTTC.

V usage is TRBV7-9 and J usage is TRBJ2-2, with D unclear. CDR3 length equals 14 residues. Germline V gives CDR1 SEHNR, CDR2 FQNEAQ (reference sequence). V dropped 11 bases and J dropped 1 base, with 14 bases sitting between them. CDR3 sequence: CAGSNKENTGELFF. The CDR3, as DNA: TGTGCCGGATCGAACAAAGAGAACACCGGGGAGCTGTTTTTT.

CDR3 residues: CASSLVLAGEETQYF. The DNA for the CDR3 is TGTGCCAGCAGCTTAGTCCTAGCGGGAGAGGAGACCCAGTACTTC. The J gene is TRBJ2-5, the V gene TRBV7-2; 10 bases are shared with TRBD2. The CDR3 runs 15 residues. Germline V gene data show CDR1 as SGHTA and CDR2 as FQGNSA. The junction had 4 bases not matched to a gene; V was cut back by 1 base and J by 5 bases.

V is TRBV19 and J is TRBJ2-5; the match to TRBD2 covers 7 bases. Germline loops: CDR1 LNHDA, CDR2 SQIVND (reference sequence). The trim removed 4 bases at V and 3 bases at J, leaving 8 bases unmatched. The CDR3 has 15 amino acids. DNA for the CDR3: TGTGCCAGTAGTACTAGGACTAGTGGGAAAGAGACCCAGTACTTC. It is translated as CASSTRTSGKETQYF.

The chain carries TRBV28 and TRBJ1-6; D not resolved. V gave up 2 bases and J gave up 1 base, with 6 bases separating them. This CDR3 region has 15 residues. CDR1 and CDR2 (germline): MDHEN, SYDVKM. CDR3 sequence: CASSLGNSYNSPLHF. DNA for the CDR3: TGTGCCAGCAGTTTAGGGAATTCCTATAATTCACCCCTCCACTTT.

This clone appeared a few times. This specimen includes other DNA sequences encoding the same CDR3. The V and J genes are TRBV5-1 and TRBJ1-1; no firm D call. The CDR3 has 13 amino acids. Trimming cost V 2 bases and J 1 base, with 6 bases left between them. In germline, CDR1 is SGHRS, CDR2 YFSETQ. CDR3: CASSFAENTEAFF. The CDR3 DNA reads TGCGCCAGCAGCTTCGCAGAGAACACTGAAGCTTTCTTT.